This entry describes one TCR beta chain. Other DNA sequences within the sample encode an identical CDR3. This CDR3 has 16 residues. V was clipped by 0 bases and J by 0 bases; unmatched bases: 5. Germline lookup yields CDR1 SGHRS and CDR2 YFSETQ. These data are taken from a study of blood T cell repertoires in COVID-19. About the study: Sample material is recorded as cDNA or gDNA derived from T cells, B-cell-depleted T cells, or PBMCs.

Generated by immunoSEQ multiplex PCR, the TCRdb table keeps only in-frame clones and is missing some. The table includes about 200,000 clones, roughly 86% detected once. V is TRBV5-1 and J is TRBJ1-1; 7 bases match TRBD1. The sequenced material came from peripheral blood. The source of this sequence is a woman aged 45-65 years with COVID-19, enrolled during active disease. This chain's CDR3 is CASSLESGGMNTEAFF. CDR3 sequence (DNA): TGCGCCAGCAGCTTGGAGTCAGGGGGTATGAACACTGAAGCTTTCTTT.